These 24 T cell receptor beta chains share one sample of origin, sequenced in a study of CD8+ T cells in alopecia areata. Sequencing relied on a cDNA template that was reverse transcribed from extracted RNA. Sequencing used immunoSEQ multiplex PCR; TCRdb keeps in-frame clones, though not all of them. The sample consists of around 34,000 clones, roughly 53% of them appearing once. The sample taken for sequencing was NKG2D-high CD8+ T cells sorted from blood. The receptor source for this set is a human donor with alopecia areata.

The V and J genes are TRBV27 and TRBJ2-6; no definite D call. The germline V and J ends were trimmed by 4 bases and 0 bases, with 7 bases remaining between them. This CDR3 has 15 amino acids. In germline, CDR1 is MNHEY, CDR2 SMNVEV (reference sequence). CDR3 in amino acids: CASSSKSSGANVLTF. CDR3 sequence (DNA): TGTGCCAGCAGTTCCAAGAGCTCTGGGGCCAACGTCCTGACTTTC.

The chain couples TRBV7-9 to TRBJ1-1; D is perhaps TRBD1 (5 bases). Trimming left V 5 bases short and J 4 bases short, with 17 bases between. This CDR3 spans 15 amino acids. Germline V gene data show CDR1 as SEHNR and CDR2 as FQNEAQ (reference sequence). The CDR3 DNA is TGTGCCAGCAGCCCACCGAGGGGTGAGAGCACTGAAGCTTTCTTT. It translates to CASSPPRGESTEAFF.

V and J are TRBV27 and TRBJ2-7, with 9 positions matching TRBD1. The germline V gene encodes CDR1 MNHEY and CDR2 SMNVEV (reference sequence). The CDR3 is 15 amino acids. V trimming: 6 bases; J trimming: 1 base; junction bases outside the gene matches: 7. CDR3: CASSPGQGLSYEQYF. In nucleotides, the CDR3 is TGTGCCAGCAGCCCGGGACAGGGCCTTTCCTACGAGCAGTACTTC.

This clone was counted a few times. V and J are TRBV29-1 and TRBJ2-2, with D perhaps TRBD2 (6 bases). Germline assignment: CDR1 SQVTM and CDR2 ANQGSEA. The ends were cut back, 7 bases at V and 8 bases at J, with 14 bases in the middle. There are 12 residues in the CDR3. CDR3 sequence: CSARLVKGELFF. Here the CDR3 DNA reads TGCAGCGCCAGACTAGTCAAGGGGGAGCTGTTTTTT.

This clone was recorded only once. V is TRBV27 and J is TRBJ2-7; 7 bases agree with TRBD1. The junction had 8 bases not matched to a gene; V was cut back by 10 bases and J by 11 bases. The CDR3 has 10 amino acids. CDR1 MNHEY and CDR2 SMNVEV come from the germline V gene (reference sequence). Here the CDR3 DNA reads TGTGCCACCCGACAGGGAACCGAGTACTTC. Translating gives CATRQGTEYF.

This clone appeared a few times. The chain has TRBV29-1 and TRBJ2-2; 9 nucleotides align to TRBD1. The CDR3 is made up of 16 amino acids. Unmatched junction bases numbered 12, after V lost 3 bases and J lost 7 bases. Germline CDR1 reads SQVTM; CDR2 reads ANQGSEA. The chain's CDR3 is CSVEAAGQGGIGELFF. The DNA of the CDR3 is TGCAGCGTTGAGGCGGCGGGACAGGGAGGAATCGGGGAGCTGTTTTTT.

The rearrangement joins TRBV7-9 to TRBJ2-7; 8 bases fit TRBD2. Germline V gene data show CDR1 as SEHNR and CDR2 as FQNEAQ (reference sequence). The CDR3 is 15 residues long. J lost 1 base, V lost 1 base, and 3 bases had no gene match. The CDR3 sequence is CASSLERERSYEQYF. The CDR3 DNA is TGTGCCAGCAGCTTAGAGCGGGAGAGATCCTACGAGCAGTACTTC.

The CDR3 here is CASSLDSNQPQHF. CDR3 in DNA: TGTGCCAGCAGTTTGGACAGCAATCAGCCCCAGCATTTT. The rearrangement joins TRBV6-5 to TRBJ1-5; D ambiguous. This CDR3 is 13 amino acids long. Germline values: CDR1 MNHEY, CDR2 SVGAGI. V lost 4 bases to trimming and J lost 1 base, with 5 bases between them.

The chain employs TRBV27 and TRBJ1-6; 9 nucleotides match TRBD1. The CDR3 is 14 residues long. The trim removed 6 bases at V and 7 bases at J, leaving 4 bases unmatched. Germline loops: CDR1 MNHEY, CDR2 SMNVEV (reference sequence). The CDR3 sequence is CASRRGQGNSPLHF. CDR3 coding DNA: TGTGCCAGCAGACGCGGACAGGGGAATTCACCCCTCCACTTT.

The chain employs TRBV4-3 and TRBJ2-7, with D unclear. Germline CDR1 is LGHNA and CDR2 is YSLEER. The CDR3 consists of 15 residues. V was shortened by 4 bases and J by 0 bases, with 13 bases between the two germline ends. Here the CDR3 DNA reads TGCGCCAGCAGCCCAAATAGTGGCCTCTCCTACGAGCAGTACTTC. Translated, it gives CASSPNSGLSYEQYF.

This chain uses TRBV11-1 with TRBJ2-5; TRBD1 agrees at 7 bases. This CDR3 is 14 amino acids long. J gave up 1 base and V 5 bases, and 4 bases lay outside the gene matches. Per germline, CDR1 SGHAT and CDR2 FQDESV (reference sequence). The CDR3 DNA sequence: TGTGCCAGCAGCCACTGGGACAGCCAAGAGACCCAGTACTTC. Protein: CASSHWDSQETQYF.

This clone was seen a few times. The rearrangement links TRBV7-9 to TRBJ1-2, with D unresolved. The V gene's germline CDR1 is SEHNR and CDR2 FQNEAQ (reference sequence). This CDR3 has 12 amino acids. The ends were cut back, 5 bases at V and 6 bases at J, with 10 bases in the middle. In DNA form, the CDR3 reads TGTGCCAGCAGCCCCCGGACTGATGGCTACACCTTC. Amino acids: CASSPRTDGYTF.

The chain couples TRBV6-1 to TRBJ2-7; D is unresolved. This CDR3 region has 14 residues. Germline CDR1 and CDR2: MNHNS and SASEGT. V gave up 4 bases and J gave up 0 bases, with 10 bases separating them. CDR3 protein: CASSAAWASYEQYF. CDR3 sequence (DNA): TGTGCCAGCAGTGCAGCCTGGGCCTCCTACGAGCAGTACTTC.

The chain links TRBV29-1 to TRBJ2-5; 7 bases agree with TRBD2. The CDR3 has 16 amino acids. Unmatched junction bases numbered 13, after V lost 6 bases and J lost 0 bases. CDR1 is SQVTM, CDR2 ANQGSEA, per germline. The CDR3 is CSVDDSRGVYQETQYF. CDR3 sequence (DNA): TGCAGCGTGGACGACTCCCGGGGGGTCTACCAAGAGACCCAGTACTTC.

The J gene is TRBJ2-3, the V gene TRBV13; 8 nucleotides match TRBD1. This CDR3 contains 16 residues. CDR1 and CDR2 from the germline V gene are PRHDT and FYEKMQ (reference sequence). The ends lost 5 bases at V and 4 bases at J; junction bases unmatched: 11. The CDR3, as DNA: TGTGCCAGCAGCCCCACAGGACAGGGCGGCCCAGATACGCAGTATTTT. Translating gives CASSPTGQGGPDTQYF.

This clone has a handful of counts. The chain uses TRBV28 and TRBJ1-5; TRBD1 agrees at 8 bases. J was trimmed by 1 base and V by 10 bases; bases with no gene match: 12. Germline V CDR1 and CDR2: MDHEN, SYDVKM. The CDR3 extends over 16 amino acids. The CDR3 sequence is CAITDRGIGSNQPQHF. The CDR3 DNA reads TGTGCCATTACTGACAGGGGAATAGGGAGCAATCAGCCCCAGCATTTT.

J is TRBJ1-1 and V is TRBV5-1, with D unresolved. The V gene's germline CDR1 is SGHRS and CDR2 YFSETQ. V was pared by 0 bases and J by 5 bases, with 11 bases between. This CDR3 is built from 14 residues. The CDR3 nucleotides read TGCGCCAGCAGCTTGGGTTGGGGAAGGACTGAAGCTTTCTTT. Translation gives CASSLGWGRTEAFF.

This clone was detected ten times or more. V is TRBV7-9 and J is TRBJ2-7, with 8 positions matching TRBD1. The CDR3 extends over 15 amino acids. V trimming: 6 bases; J trimming: 2 bases; junction bases outside the gene matches: 9. Looked up from germline, CDR1 is SEHNR and CDR2 is FQNEAQ (reference sequence). The CDR3: CASRAGTGAAYEQYF. The CDR3 region has the DNA TGTGCCAGCAGAGCCGGGACAGGAGCTGCCTACGAGCAGTACTTC.

The J gene is TRBJ1-5, the V gene TRBV5-1; D is ambiguous. The CDR3 has 13 amino acids. The germline gives CDR1 SGHRS, CDR2 YFSETQ. The V gene lost 3 bases and the J gene lost 2 bases, with 6 bases spanning the gap. The CDR3 DNA reads as TGCGCCAGCAGCTCATCTGGCAATCAGCCCCAGCATTTT. This translates into CASSSSGNQPQHF.

A single count supports this clone. The rearrangement links TRBV27 to TRBJ2-5, with 7 bases aligning to TRBD1. The germline CDR1 and CDR2 sequences are MNHEY and SMNVEV (reference sequence). V trimming: 6 bases; J trimming: 5 bases; junction bases outside the gene matches: 9. CDR3 size: 14 residues. CDR3 in DNA: TGTGCCAGCAGGCAGACAGGGTCCATTGAGACCCAGTACTTC. It is translated as CASRQTGSIETQYF.

V gene TRBV9 combines with J gene TRBJ1-2; D uncertain. Germline CDR1 is SGDLS and CDR2 is YYNGEE. V lost 0 bases and J 3 bases, leaving 15 bases between the germline ends. This CDR3 spans 16 amino acids. CDR3 residues: CASSVATRAFDYGYTF. DNA of the CDR3: TGTGCCAGCAGCGTAGCGACAAGGGCTTTTGACTATGGCTACACCTTC.

The chain links TRBV7-2 to TRBJ2-3; TRBD1 agrees at 8 bases. Germline CDR1 is SGHTA and CDR2 is FQGNSA. CDR3 size: 14 residues. Losses at the gene ends were 4 bases for V and 1 base for J; bases not matched to a gene: 1. CDR3 sequence reads: CASSSGGGTDTQYF. Written as DNA, the CDR3 is TGTGCCAGCAGCTCAGGGGGCGGCACAGATACGCAGTATTTT.

The rearrangement uses TRBV11-2 and TRBJ1-1, with a weak D call TRBD1 (5 bases). The CDR3 has 12 amino acids. The V and J ends lost 4 bases and 8 bases respectively, with 11 bases between them. Germline assignment: CDR1 SGHAT and CDR2 FQNNGV. The DNA of the CDR3 is TGTGCCAGCAGCTCGGGGGGAACCGAAGCTTTCTTT. Amino acids: CASSSGGTEAFF.

This clone was detected only once. This sequence joins TRBV7-6 and TRBJ1-1; 11 nucleotides agree with TRBD1. The CDR3 is made up of 13 amino acids. The V gene end was trimmed by 10 bases and the J gene end by 6 bases; junction bases not matched to a gene: 7. Germline CDR1 SGHVS, CDR2 FNYEAQ. The CDR3 sequence: CATRTGGFSEAFF. The CDR3 nucleotides read TGTGCCACCCGGACAGGGGGCTTTTCTGAAGCTTTCTTT.